Listed below are T cell receptor beta chains from one sample, sequenced in a study of blood T cell repertoires in COVID-19. Sequencing was performed with immunoSEQ multiplex PCR; in TCRdb, only in-frame clones are kept and a portion is missing. The sample has 50,000 to 70,000 clones, about 70% seen once. Sequencing used peripheral blood. The receptors were gathered from a man aged 45-65 years with active or convalescent COVID-19. Each CDR3 is given with its conserved first and last residue. The D gene is left open where the match is weak. Some rows mark clone size as missing; the rest say once, few, many or name a class of expanded clone.

cdr3_nt cdr3_aa clone_size j_call v_call d_call
TGCGCCAGCAGCCTCGCTCCCTCGATCGGCGAGCAGTACTTC CASSLAPSIGEQYF NA TRBJ2-7 TRBV5-1 NA
TGTGCCAGCAGCCATTCTGGCGCTAAGGGGTCCCAGTACTTC CASSHSGAKGSQYF NA TRBJ2-5 TRBV14 NA
TGTGCCAGCAGCCTCGGACAGGGCACTGGAAACACCATATATTTT CASSLGQGTGNTIYF NA TRBJ1-3 TRBV11-2 TRBD1
TGTGCCAGTAATCGTGAAAACATTCAGTACTTC CASNRENIQYF once TRBJ2-4 TRBV19 NA
TGTGCCAGCACCTGGGGGAGGGCAGGCGAGCAGTTCTTC CASTWGRAGEQFF NA TRBJ2-1 TRBV7-3 TRBD2
TGTGCCACCAGCGCTCAGAAGAACACTGAAGCTTTCTTT CATSAQKNTEAFF NA TRBJ1-1 TRBV15 NA
TGTGCCAGCAGCCCCTCAGGGACAGGGAACTATGGCTACACCTTC CASSPSGTGNYGYTF NA TRBJ1-2 TRBV4-2 TRBD1
TGCGCCAGCAGCTTGGGCACGGGAATTGAAGCTTTCTTT CASSLGTGIEAFF NA TRBJ1-1 TRBV5-1 NA
TGTGCCAGCAGAAAGCGGATACAAGAGACCCAGTACTTC CASRKRIQETQYF NA TRBJ2-5 TRBV7-8 NA
TGCAGCGTAGCGCGGGACAGGGGCTCCTACGAGCAGTACTTC CSVARDRGSYEQYF NA TRBJ2-7 TRBV29-1 TRBD1
TGTGCCAGCAGCTTGGCGGGACTCAACACAGATACGCAGTATTTT CASSLAGLNTDTQYF NA TRBJ2-3 TRBV7-3 NA
TGTGCCAGCAGCACACAGGGATTAGCCGATCAGCCCCAGCATTTT CASSTQGLADQPQHF NA TRBJ1-5 TRBV9 NA
TGTGCCAGCAGTTACTTTCGGGGGGTCGGCACAGATACGCAGTATTTT CASSYFRGVGTDTQYF once TRBJ2-3 TRBV6-6 TRBD2
TGTGCCAGCAGTCTCCAGTCTTCAGATACGCAGTATTTT CASSLQSSDTQYF NA TRBJ2-3 TRBV7-9 NA
TGTGCCAGTAGTCCCTCTTGGGGGAGCGGGGGGATCAATGAGCAGTTCTTC CASSPSWGSGGINEQFF NA TRBJ2-1 TRBV19 TRBD2
TGCGCCAGCAGCCAAGCCGCTAACAGGGCCAGCTCCTACGAGCAGTACTTC CASSQAANRASSYEQYF NA TRBJ2-7 TRBV4-1 NA
TGCGCCAGCAACCCCTTACAGGGGAAGGTTGACGAGCAGTACTTC CASNPLQGKVDEQYF NA TRBJ2-7 TRBV5-1 TRBD1
TGCAGCGTTGGAGCAGGGGTCAACTATGGCTACACCTTC CSVGAGVNYGYTF few TRBJ1-2 TRBV29-1 NA
TGTGCCAGCAGCGTAGCCACGGGGGTAAACAATGAGCAGTTCTTC CASSVATGVNNEQFF NA TRBJ2-1 TRBV9 NA
TGTGCCAGCACCGTAGCGGGGGGCGATACGCAGTATTTT CASTVAGGDTQYF NA TRBJ2-3 TRBV12-3/TRBV12-4 TRBD2
TGTGCTAGTGGTCCCACCGGGAGCGGAGGGGAGACCCAGTACTTC CASGPTGSGGETQYF NA TRBJ2-5 TRBV12-5 NA
TGCGCCAGCAGCACCCTGGGCCTAGCGGGATTGGGGGTCCGCGAGCAGTTCTTC CASSTLGLAGLGVREQFF NA TRBJ2-1 TRBV5-1 TRBD2
TGTGCCAGCAGTTTATCGAGAAGGGGTGAAAAACTGTTTTTT CASSLSRRGEKLFF once TRBJ1-4 TRBV6-6 NA
TGCGCCAGCAGCTCCCTTGGGGGGAACACAGATACGCAGTATTTT CASSSLGGNTDTQYF NA TRBJ2-3 TRBV5-1 NA
TGTGCCATCAGTGAGGCAGGATCTAATTCACCCCTCCACTTT CAISEAGSNSPLHF few TRBJ1-6 TRBV10-3 NA
TGCGCCAGCAGCCACCTAGCGGGATCCGCAGATACGCAGTATTTT CASSHLAGSADTQYF NA TRBJ2-3 TRBV4-1 TRBD2
TGTGCCTGGAGACGCCCAGGGACTAGCGGCCGGGGTGAGCAGTTCTTC CAWRRPGTSGRGEQFF few TRBJ2-1 TRBV30 TRBD2
TGCAGTGCTAGTGGGCTGGTTAATGAAAAACTGTTTTTT CSASGLVNEKLFF medium-sized TRBJ1-4 TRBV20-1 NA
TGTGCCAGCAGCCAGGGGGTAGTCCGCGGGGAGCTGTTTTTT CASSQGVVRGELFF few TRBJ2-2 TRBV27 TRBD1
TGTGCCAGCTCACCGGGACAGAACTCCTACGAGCAGTACTTC CASSPGQNSYEQYF NA TRBJ2-7 TRBV18 TRBD1
TGTGCCAGCAAGCTAGCGGTGCTCACCGGGGAGCTGTTTTTT CASKLAVLTGELFF NA TRBJ2-2 TRBV2 TRBD2
TGTGCCAGCAGCCGCGCGGGGGTAGATTCACCCCTCCACTTT CASSRAGVDSPLHF NA TRBJ1-6 TRBV11-2 NA
TGCGCCAGCAGTGACGCCGGGTCCTACGAGCAGTACTTC CASSDAGSYEQYF once TRBJ2-7 TRBV10-1 NA
TGCGCCAGCAGCTTTGGATCGGGGAGCAACACCATATATTTT CASSFGSGSNTIYF once TRBJ1-3 TRBV5-1 NA
TGTGCCAGCAGCTATACAGGGAACACTGAAGCTTTCTTT CASSYTGNTEAFF NA TRBJ1-1 TRBV11-3 NA
TGTGCCAGCAGCTTGGGGACAGGGATCAATCAGCCCCAGCATTTT CASSLGTGINQPQHF NA TRBJ1-5 TRBV7-2 TRBD1
TGTGCCAGCAGCTTAGTCTGGGGGGGACGAGAGACCCAGTACTTC CASSLVWGGRETQYF NA TRBJ2-5 TRBV7-2 TRBD2
TGTGCCAGCAGTTTAAGCTGGGGCGGGGGTCAGCCCCAGCATTTT CASSLSWGGGQPQHF few TRBJ1-5 TRBV2 NA
TGTGCCAGTAGAGACCGTAAAACAGGGCCGTACGATCAGCCCCAGCATTTT CASRDRKTGPYDQPQHF NA TRBJ1-5 TRBV19 NA
TGTGCCAGCAGCCAAGGTGTCCCGGGAGGGCGCGATACGCAGTATTTT CASSQGVPGGRDTQYF NA TRBJ2-3 TRBV4-2 TRBD2
TGCGCCAGCAGCCTACAGGGGGCTTACTATGGCTACACCTTC CASSLQGAYYGYTF NA TRBJ1-2 TRBV5-1 TRBD1
TGTGCCAGTAGTAGGTCTCGGGACAGTGGGGAGACCCAGTACTTC CASSRSRDSGETQYF NA TRBJ2-5 TRBV19 TRBD1
TGTGCCAGTAGTACCATAACAGGGGTGCCCAGAGCTTTCTTT CASSTITGVPRAFF NA TRBJ1-1 TRBV19 TRBD1
TGTGCCAGCAGCATCTTCGACAGGCAAGAGACCCAGTACTTC CASSIFDRQETQYF NA TRBJ2-5 TRBV7-9 NA
TGTGCCAGCAGTTACACCCAGGGGGCCTCTCAGCCCCAGCATTTT CASSYTQGASQPQHF few TRBJ1-5 TRBV6-6 TRBD1
TGTGCCAGCAGCCTCGGGGAGCTCTATGGCTACACCTTC CASSLGELYGYTF NA TRBJ1-2 TRBV11-2 NA
TGTGCCAGCAGTTTCTGGACAGGCGAAGATACGCAGTATTTT CASSFWTGEDTQYF NA TRBJ2-3 TRBV27 TRBD1
TGTGCCTGGTTAAAGGGGCTCTATGGCTACACCTTC CAWLKGLYGYTF NA TRBJ1-2 TRBV30 NA
TGTGCCAGCAGCTTAGCCCCGACAGGCTATGGCTACACCTTC CASSLAPTGYGYTF few TRBJ1-2 TRBV7-2 NA
TGTGCCAGCAGCTTAGGAGTGGACAGAAATAATCAGCCCCAGCATTTT CASSLGVDRNNQPQHF NA TRBJ1-5 TRBV7-8 NA
TGCGCCAGCAGTCAAGACCAGGGGCGAAGCACTGAAGCTTTCTTT CASSQDQGRSTEAFF NA TRBJ1-1 TRBV5-1 NA
TGTGCCAGCACCGCCCAGGGAACTAATGAAAAACTGTTTTTT CASTAQGTNEKLFF NA TRBJ1-4 TRBV2 NA
TGTGCCAGTAGTATGGGAGCGCTAGCGGGGGGTCGAGAGCAGTTCTTC CASSMGALAGGREQFF NA TRBJ2-1 TRBV19 TRBD2
TGCAGCGCCCGCGATCCGAAGAACGGCGAGCAGTACTTC CSARDPKNGEQYF NA TRBJ2-7 TRBV29-1 NA
TGTGCCAGCAGCTCGACTGCAGGGAATACGCAGTATTTT CASSSTAGNTQYF NA TRBJ2-3 TRBV11-2 NA
TGTGCCAGCAGCTTAGGAATGGCAGTATACACAGATACGCAGTATTTT CASSLGMAVYTDTQYF NA TRBJ2-3 TRBV7-7 NA
TGCGCCAGCAGTGAGTCGCTAAGCGGGAGTCGAGAGACCCAGTACTTC CASSESLSGSRETQYF NA TRBJ2-5 TRBV10-2 TRBD2
TGTGCCAGCAACCCCGGACAGGGGGCGTCTACTAATGAAAAACTGTTTTTT CASNPGQGASTNEKLFF NA TRBJ1-4 TRBV5-8 TRBD1
TGCGCCAGCAGCCCCGGGGGGACAGGAACGCAGTATTTT CASSPGGTGTQYF NA TRBJ2-3 TRBV5-1 NA